A single sample gave rise to the 14 T cell receptor beta chains below, sequenced in a study of human T cells and chemical hapten exposure. TCRdb re-called the RACE reads through MiXCR, storing one row per CDR3 protein. The table shows under 450,000 distinct CDR3 sequences, with about 6.9% occurring only once. Time point defined: patch test 2, 6 weeks after DPC sensitization. Treatment denoted: therapeutic diphenylcyclopropenone sensitization with weekly scalp DPC. The sample consisted of whole blood, taken in connection with sensitization to the hapten diphenylcyclopropenone (DPC). These receptors were collected from a woman between 18 and 29 years old with alopecia areata. Some clones in this sample may be carry-over from other donors' samples.

This clonotype was found many times. The chain is built from TRBV10-3 and TRBJ2-3; a weak D match, TRBD2 (6 bases). CDR3 length: 13 residues. V was trimmed by 6 bases and J by 2 bases, leaving 9 bases between them. The germline CDR1 and CDR2 sequences are ENHRY and SYGVKD. The CDR3 DNA reads as TGTGCCATCAGGCGCGGGACCACAGATACGCAGTATTTT. Its protein product is CAIRRGTTDTQYF.

This clonotype was seen only a few times. The J gene is TRBJ1-2, the V gene TRBV18, with D uncertain. V dropped 3 bases and J dropped 7 bases, with 15 bases sitting between them. CDR3 length equals 14 residues. Germline V gives CDR1 KGHSH, CDR2 LQKENI. CDR3 bases: TGTGCCAGCTCACCCACGACCCTTGAGTTTGGCTACACCTTC. This sequence encodes CASSPTTLEFGYTF.

This clonotype was recorded many times. This chain links TRBV7-2 with TRBJ1-2; D is unresolved. V was shortened by 0 bases and J by 6 bases, with 11 bases between the two germline ends. Germline V gene sequence: CDR1 SGHTA, CDR2 FQGNSA. The CDR3 has 14 residues. As DNA, the CDR3 is TGTGCCAGCAGCTTAGCGCCAGCACTGCATGGCTACACCTTC. This gives the protein CASSLAPALHGYTF.

This clonotype was found many times. The rearrangement uses TRBV27 and TRBJ1-5; possibly TRBD1 for D (6 bases). Germline V gives CDR1 MNHEY, CDR2 SMNVEV (reference sequence). CDR3 length: 17 amino acids. The ends were cut back, 4 bases at V and 6 bases at J, with 22 bases in the middle. DNA of the CDR3: TGTGCCAGCAGTTCCTGGGGGGGGCAGGGTCTTGGTCAGCCCCAGCATTTT. Translating it yields CASSSWGGQGLGQPQHF.

At least ten counts were recorded for this clonotype. The chain combines TRBV18 with TRBJ2-2; no clear D. The CDR3 length is 15 residues. Germline loops: CDR1 KGHSH, CDR2 LQKENI. V lost 4 bases to trimming and J lost 4 bases, with 13 bases between them. CDR3 protein: CASSLRIDITGELFF. CDR3 bases: TGTGCCAGCTCACTCCGGATAGACATCACCGGGGAGCTGTTTTTT.

This clonotype is large in the sample. The chain uses TRBV7-9 and TRBJ1-4; D may be TRBD1 (6 bases). This CDR3 is 17 amino acids long. Germline V CDR1 and CDR2: SEHNR, FQNEAQ (reference sequence). Trimming removed 5 bases at V and 0 bases at J, with 16 bases between. The CDR3 DNA sequence: TGTGCCAGCAGCCCCAAACAGGGTGCCGCAACTAATGAAAAACTGTTTTTT. Amino acids: CASSPKQGAATNEKLFF. The full variable domain, rest sourced from reference TRBV7-9 and TRBJ1-4, is DTGVSQNPRHKITKRGQNVTFRCDPISEHNRLYWYRQTLGQGPEFLTYFQNEAQLEKSRLLSDRFSAERPKGSFSTLEIQRTEQGDSAMYLCASSPKQGAATNEKLFFGSGTQLSVL.

At least ten counts were recorded for this clonotype. This sequence joins TRBV5-1 and TRBJ1-2; possible D gene TRBD1, 5 bases. This CDR3 region has 15 residues. Germline CDR1 reads SGHRS; CDR2 reads YFSETQ. V lost 4 bases to trimming and J lost 4 bases, with 17 bases between them. For the CDR3, the DNA is TGCGCCAGCAGCCCCGGGACCGCCCAGGGCTATGGCTACACCTTC. As protein: CASSPGTAQGYGYTF.

This clonotype was observed a few times. This sequence joins TRBV25-1 and TRBJ1-2; tentative D call: TRBD1 (6 bases). Germline CDR1 and CDR2: MGHDK and SYGVNS. The CDR3 sequence is 14 residues long. The V end was cut by 2 bases, the J end by 3 bases, with 10 bases between. The CDR3 DNA reads as TGTGCCAGCAGTGAAACAAGGGGGGACTATGGCTACACCTTC. Protein: CASSETRGDYGYTF.

This clonotype was observed many times. The gene calls are TRBV7-2 and TRBJ2-3, with D unresolved. This CDR3 has 14 amino acids. CDR1 and CDR2 (germline): SGHTA, FQGNSA. Trimming left V 0 bases short and J 1 base short, with 5 bases between. The CDR3 loop reads CASSLAQGTDTQYF. In nucleotides, the CDR3 is TGTGCCAGCAGCTTAGCCCAAGGCACAGATACGCAGTATTTT.

The chain uses TRBV4-2 and TRBJ1-1, with TRBD1 matching over 9 bases. CDR1 is LGHNA, CDR2 YNFKEQ, per germline. This CDR3 is 17 amino acids long. Germline trimming cut 2 bases from V and 1 base from J; bases unmatched to any gene: 8. The CDR3 DNA follows: TGTGCCAGCAGCCAATATGGACAGGGGACTTCGAACACTGAAGCTTTCTTT. Translation: CASSQYGQGTSNTEAFF.

This CDR3 reads CASSQVVRGGQETQYF. The CDR3 DNA reads TGCGCCAGCAGCCAAGTGGTGCGGGGGGGCCAAGAGACCCAGTACTTC. This sequence joins TRBV4-3 and TRBJ2-5, with 9 bases lining up with TRBD2. Trimming at V came to 1 base and at J to 1 base, leaving 4 bases not matched to a gene. The CDR3 covers 16 residues. Germline lookup yields CDR1 LGHNA and CDR2 YSLEER.

V and J are TRBV28 and TRBJ2-3, with D perhaps matching TRBD1 (5 bases). The CDR3 is made up of 13 amino acids. Trimming left V 11 bases short and J 2 bases short, with 14 bases between. Germline CDR1 reads MDHEN; CDR2 reads SYDVKM. CDR3 bases: TGTGCCGCCGCTACAGGCTCCACAGATACGCAGTATTTT. As protein: CAAATGSTDTQYF.

The chain is built from TRBV24-1 and TRBJ2-1; D remains unclear. Trimming took 2 bases from V and 5 from J, leaving 6 bases between them. This CDR3 spans 13 amino acids. CDR1 and CDR2 (germline): KGHDR, SFDVKD. The CDR3 protein is CATSDWANNEQFF. The CDR3 coding sequence is TGTGCCACCAGTGATTGGGCGAACAATGAGCAGTTCTTC.

At least ten counts were recorded for this clonotype. This sequence joins TRBV2 and TRBJ2-1; 9 bases agree with TRBD1. Germline trimming cut 5 bases from V and 14 bases from J; bases unmatched to any gene: 7. The CDR3 spans 12 residues. Germline CDR1 is SNHLY and CDR2 is FYNNEI. The CDR3 loop is CASSNLDRGKFF. DNA for the CDR3: TGTGCCAGCAGTAATCTTGACAGGGGGAAGTTCTTC.